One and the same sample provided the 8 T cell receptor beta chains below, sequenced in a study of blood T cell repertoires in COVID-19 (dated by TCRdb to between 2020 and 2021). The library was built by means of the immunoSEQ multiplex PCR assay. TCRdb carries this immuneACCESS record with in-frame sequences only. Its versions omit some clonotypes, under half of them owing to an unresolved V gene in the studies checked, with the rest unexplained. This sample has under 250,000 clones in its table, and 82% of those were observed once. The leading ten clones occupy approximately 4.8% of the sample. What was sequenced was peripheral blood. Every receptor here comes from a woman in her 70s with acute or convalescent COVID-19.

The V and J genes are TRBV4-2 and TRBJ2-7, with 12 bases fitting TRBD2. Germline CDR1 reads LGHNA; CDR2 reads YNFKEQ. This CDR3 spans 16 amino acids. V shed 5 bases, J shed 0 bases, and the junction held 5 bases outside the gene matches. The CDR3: CASSEGLAGYSYEQYF. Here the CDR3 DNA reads TGTGCCAGCAGCGAAGGACTAGCGGGGTACTCCTACGAGCAGTACTTC.

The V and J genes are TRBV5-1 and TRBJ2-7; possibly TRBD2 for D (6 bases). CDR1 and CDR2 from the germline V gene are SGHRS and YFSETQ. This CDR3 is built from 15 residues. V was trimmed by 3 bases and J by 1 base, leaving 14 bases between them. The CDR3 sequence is CASSSEPGTSYEQYF. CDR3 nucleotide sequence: TGCGCCAGCAGCTCGGAACCCGGGACTTCCTACGAGCAGTACTTC. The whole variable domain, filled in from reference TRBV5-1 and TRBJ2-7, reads KAGVTQTPRYLIKTRGQQVTLSCSPISGHRSVSWYQQTPGQGLQFLFEYFSETQRNKGNFPGRFSGRQFSNSRSEMNVSTLELGDSALYLCASSSEPGTSYEQYFGPGTRLTVT.

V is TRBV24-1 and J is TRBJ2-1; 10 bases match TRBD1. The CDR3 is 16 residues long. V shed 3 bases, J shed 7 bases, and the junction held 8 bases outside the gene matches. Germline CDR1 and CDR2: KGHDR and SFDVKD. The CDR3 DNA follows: TGTGCCACCAGTGATAGTCGGGACAGGGGTAGTAATGAGCAGTTCTTC. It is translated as CATSDSRDRGSNEQFF.

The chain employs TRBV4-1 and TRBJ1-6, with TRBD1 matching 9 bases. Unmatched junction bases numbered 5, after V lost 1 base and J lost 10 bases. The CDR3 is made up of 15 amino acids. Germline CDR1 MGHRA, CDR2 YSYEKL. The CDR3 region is CASSQAFTGGSPLHF. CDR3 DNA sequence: TGCGCCAGCAGCCAAGCTTTCACAGGGGGCTCACCCCTCCACTTT.

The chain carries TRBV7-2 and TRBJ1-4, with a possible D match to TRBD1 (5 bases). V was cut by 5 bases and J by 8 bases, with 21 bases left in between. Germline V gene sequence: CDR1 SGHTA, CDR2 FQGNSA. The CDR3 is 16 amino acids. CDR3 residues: CASSPKPGLGGEKLFF. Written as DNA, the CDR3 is TGTGCCAGCAGCCCTAAACCGGGACTGGGAGGCGAAAAACTGTTTTTT.

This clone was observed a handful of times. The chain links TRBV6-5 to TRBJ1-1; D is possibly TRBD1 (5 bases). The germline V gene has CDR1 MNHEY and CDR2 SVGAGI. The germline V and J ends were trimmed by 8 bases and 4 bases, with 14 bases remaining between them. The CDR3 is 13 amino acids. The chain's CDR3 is CASFRVGSTEAFF. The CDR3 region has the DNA TGTGCCAGCTTCAGGGTTGGTAGCACTGAAGCTTTCTTT.

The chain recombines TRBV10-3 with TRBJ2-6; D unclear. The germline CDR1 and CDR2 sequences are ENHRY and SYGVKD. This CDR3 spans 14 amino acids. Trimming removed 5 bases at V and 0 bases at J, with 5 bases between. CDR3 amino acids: CAISKSSGANVLTF. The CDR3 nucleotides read TGTGCCATCAGTAAGAGCTCTGGGGCCAACGTCCTGACTTTC.

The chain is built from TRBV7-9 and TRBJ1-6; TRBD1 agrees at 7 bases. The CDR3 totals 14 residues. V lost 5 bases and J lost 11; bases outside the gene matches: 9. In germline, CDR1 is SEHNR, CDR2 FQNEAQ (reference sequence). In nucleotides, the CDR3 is TGTGCCAGCAGCGACAGGGAAGGGGAGGCACCCCTCCACTTT. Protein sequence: CASSDREGEAPLHF.